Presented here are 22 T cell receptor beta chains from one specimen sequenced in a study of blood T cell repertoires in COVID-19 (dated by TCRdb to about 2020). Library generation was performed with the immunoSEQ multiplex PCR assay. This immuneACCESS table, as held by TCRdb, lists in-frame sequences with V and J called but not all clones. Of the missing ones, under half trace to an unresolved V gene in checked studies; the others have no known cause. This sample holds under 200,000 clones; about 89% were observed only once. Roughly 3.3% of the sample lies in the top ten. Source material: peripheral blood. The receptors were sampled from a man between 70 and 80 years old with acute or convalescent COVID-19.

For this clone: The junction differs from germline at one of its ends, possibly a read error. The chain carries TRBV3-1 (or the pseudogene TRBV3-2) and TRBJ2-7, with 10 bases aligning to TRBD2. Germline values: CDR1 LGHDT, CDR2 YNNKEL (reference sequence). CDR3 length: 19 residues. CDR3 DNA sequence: TGTACCAGCAGCCAAGATGAAGCTAGCGGGGGATCTAGCTCCTACGAGCAGTACTTC. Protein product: CTSSQDEASGGSSSYEQYF.

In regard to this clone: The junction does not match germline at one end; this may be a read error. CDR3 residues: CASSSGLAGVF. CDR3 DNA: TGTGCCAGCAGCTCCGGACTAGCGGGAGTCTTC. V and J are TRBV12-3 or TRBV12-4 and TRBJ2-7; TRBD2 matches 13 bases. This CDR3 spans 11 amino acids.

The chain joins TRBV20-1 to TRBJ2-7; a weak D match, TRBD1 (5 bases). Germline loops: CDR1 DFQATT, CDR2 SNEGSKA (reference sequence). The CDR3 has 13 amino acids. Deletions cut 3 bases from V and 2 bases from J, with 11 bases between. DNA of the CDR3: TGCAGTGCTAGTCCAGGGTGGACCTACGAGCAGTACTTC. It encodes CSASPGWTYEQYF.

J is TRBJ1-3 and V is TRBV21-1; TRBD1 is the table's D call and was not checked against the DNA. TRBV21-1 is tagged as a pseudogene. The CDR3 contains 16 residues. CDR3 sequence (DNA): TGTGCCAGCAGCAAAAGGGGCAAGATCTCTGGAAACACCATATATTTT. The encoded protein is CASSKRGKISGNTIYF.

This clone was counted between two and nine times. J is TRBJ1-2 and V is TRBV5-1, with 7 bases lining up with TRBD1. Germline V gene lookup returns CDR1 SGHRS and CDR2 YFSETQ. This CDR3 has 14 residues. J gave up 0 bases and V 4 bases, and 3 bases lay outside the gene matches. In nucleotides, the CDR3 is TGCGCCAGCAGCCCGGGACAGACTAACTATGGCTACACCTTC. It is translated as CASSPGQTNYGYTF.

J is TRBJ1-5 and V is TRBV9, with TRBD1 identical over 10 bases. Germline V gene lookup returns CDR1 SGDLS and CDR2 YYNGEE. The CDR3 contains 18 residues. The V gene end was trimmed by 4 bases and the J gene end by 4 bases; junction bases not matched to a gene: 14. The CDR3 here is CASSTSKRDRGGNQPQHF. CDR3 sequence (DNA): TGTGCCAGCAGCACATCAAAACGGGACAGGGGAGGGAATCAGCCCCAGCATTTT.

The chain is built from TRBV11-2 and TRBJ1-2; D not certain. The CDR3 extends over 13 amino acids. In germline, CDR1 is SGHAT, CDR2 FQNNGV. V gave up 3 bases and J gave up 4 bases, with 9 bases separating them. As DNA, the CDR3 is TGTGCCAGCAGCTTCGGAGTCCGCTATGGCTACACCTTC. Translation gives CASSFGVRYGYTF. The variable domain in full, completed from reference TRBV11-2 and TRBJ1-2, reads EAGVAQSPRYKIIEKRQSVAFWCNPISGHATLYWYQQILGQGPKLLIQFQNNGVVDDSQLPKDRFSAERLKGVDSTLKIQPAKLEDSAVYLCASSFGVRYGYTFGSGTRLTVV.

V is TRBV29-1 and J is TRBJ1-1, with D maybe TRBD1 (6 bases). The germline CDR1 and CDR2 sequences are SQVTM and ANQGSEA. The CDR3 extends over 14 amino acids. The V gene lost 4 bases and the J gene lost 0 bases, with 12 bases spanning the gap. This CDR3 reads CSVVSGTLNTEAFF. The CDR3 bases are TGCAGCGTTGTAAGTGGGACATTGAACACTGAAGCTTTCTTT. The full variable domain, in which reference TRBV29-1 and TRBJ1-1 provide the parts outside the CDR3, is SAVISQKPSRDICQRGTSLTIQCQVDSQVTMMFWYRQQPGQSLTLIATANQGSEATYESGFVIDKFPISRPNLTFSTLTVSNMSPEDSSIYLCSVVSGTLNTEAFFGQGTRLTVV.

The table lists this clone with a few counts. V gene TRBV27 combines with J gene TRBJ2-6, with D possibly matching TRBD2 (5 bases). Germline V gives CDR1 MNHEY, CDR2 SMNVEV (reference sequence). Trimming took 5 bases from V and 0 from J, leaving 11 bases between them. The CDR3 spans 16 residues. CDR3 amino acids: CASSHPGSSGANVLTF. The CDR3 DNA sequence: TGTGCCAGCAGTCACCCGGGGAGCTCTGGGGCCAACGTCCTGACTTTC.

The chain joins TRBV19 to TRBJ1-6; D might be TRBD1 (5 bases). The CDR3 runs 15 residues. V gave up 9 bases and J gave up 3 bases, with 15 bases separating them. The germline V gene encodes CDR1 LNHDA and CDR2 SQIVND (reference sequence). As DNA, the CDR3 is TGTGCCAGCCGATACAGGTTCGACTATAATTCACCCCTCCACTTT. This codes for CASRYRFDYNSPLHF.

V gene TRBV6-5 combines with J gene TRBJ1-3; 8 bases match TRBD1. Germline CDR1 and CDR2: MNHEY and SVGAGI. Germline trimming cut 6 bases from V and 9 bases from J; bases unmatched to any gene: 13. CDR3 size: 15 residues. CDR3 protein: CASSLLGQGRTTIYF. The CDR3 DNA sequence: TGTGCCAGCAGCCTACTCGGACAGGGCAGGACCACCATATATTTT.

CDR3 sequence reads: CASSLGWAESLSGNTIYF. The CDR3 bases are TGTGCCAGCAGCTTAGGATGGGCAGAAAGTCTCTCTGGAAACACCATATATTTT. The chain links TRBV11-2 to TRBJ1-3; D is uncertain. The CDR3 covers 18 residues. V lost 1 base to trimming and J lost 0 bases, with 16 bases between them. Germline values: CDR1 SGHAT, CDR2 FQNNGV.

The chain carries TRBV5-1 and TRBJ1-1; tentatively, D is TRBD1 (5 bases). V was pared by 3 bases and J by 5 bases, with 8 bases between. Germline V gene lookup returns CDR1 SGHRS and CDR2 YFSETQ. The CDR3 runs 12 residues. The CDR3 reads CASSWEGTEAFF. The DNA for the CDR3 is TGCGCCAGCAGCTGGGAGGGGACTGAAGCTTTCTTT.

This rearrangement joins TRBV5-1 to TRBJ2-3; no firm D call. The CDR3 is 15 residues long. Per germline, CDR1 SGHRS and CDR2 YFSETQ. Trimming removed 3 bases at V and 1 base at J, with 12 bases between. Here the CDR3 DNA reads TGCGCCAGCAGCTCTAGTAGCCGGGGCACAGATACGCAGTATTTT. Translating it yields CASSSSSRGTDTQYF. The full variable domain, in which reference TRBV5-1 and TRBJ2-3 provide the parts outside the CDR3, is KAGVTQTPRYLIKTRGQQVTLSCSPISGHRSVSWYQQTPGQGLQFLFEYFSETQRNKGNFPGRFSGRQFSNSRSEMNVSTLELGDSALYLCASSSSSRGTDTQYFGPGTRLTVL.

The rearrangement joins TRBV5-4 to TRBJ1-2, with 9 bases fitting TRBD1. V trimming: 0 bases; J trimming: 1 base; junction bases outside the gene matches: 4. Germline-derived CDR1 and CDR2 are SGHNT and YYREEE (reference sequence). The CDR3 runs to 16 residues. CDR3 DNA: TGTGCCAGCAGCTTGGCTGGACAGGGGTTTAACTATGGCTACACCTTC. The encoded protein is CASSLAGQGFNYGYTF.

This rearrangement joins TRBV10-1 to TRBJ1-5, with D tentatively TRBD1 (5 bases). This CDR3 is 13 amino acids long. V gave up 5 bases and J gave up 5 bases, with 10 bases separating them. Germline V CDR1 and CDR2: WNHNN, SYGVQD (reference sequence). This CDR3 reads CASSPGMDQPQHF. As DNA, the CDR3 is TGCGCCAGCAGTCCAGGGATGGATCAGCCCCAGCATTTT.

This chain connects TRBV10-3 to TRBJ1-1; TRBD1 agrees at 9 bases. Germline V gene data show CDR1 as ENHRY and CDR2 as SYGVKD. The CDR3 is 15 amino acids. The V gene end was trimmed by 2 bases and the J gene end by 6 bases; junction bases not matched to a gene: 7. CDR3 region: CAISEPLDRGAEAFF. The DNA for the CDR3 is TGTGCCATCAGTGAGCCTTTAGACAGGGGGGCTGAAGCTTTCTTT.

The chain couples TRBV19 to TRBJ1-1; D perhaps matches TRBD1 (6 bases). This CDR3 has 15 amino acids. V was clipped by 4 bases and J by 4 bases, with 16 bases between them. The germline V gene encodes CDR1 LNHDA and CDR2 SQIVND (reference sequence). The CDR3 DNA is TGTGCCAGTAGTACTGGCCGGGGCAGGGGCACTGAAGCTTTCTTT. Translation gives CASSTGRGRGTEAFF.

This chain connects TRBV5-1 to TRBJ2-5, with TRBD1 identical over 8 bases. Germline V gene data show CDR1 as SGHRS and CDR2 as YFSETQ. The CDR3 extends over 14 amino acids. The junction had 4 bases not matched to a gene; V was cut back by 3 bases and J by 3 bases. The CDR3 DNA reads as TGCGCCAGCAGCTCCGGGACAGGCGAAGAGACCCAGTACTTC. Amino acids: CASSSGTGEETQYF.

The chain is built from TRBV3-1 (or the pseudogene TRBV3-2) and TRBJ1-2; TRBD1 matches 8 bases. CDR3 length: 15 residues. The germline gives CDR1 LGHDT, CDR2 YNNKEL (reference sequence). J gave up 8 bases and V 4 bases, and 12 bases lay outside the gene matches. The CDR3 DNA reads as TGTGCCAGCAGCCGGGCCGCTCAGGGGGCGGTCGGCTACACCTTC. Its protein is CASSRAAQGAVGYTF.

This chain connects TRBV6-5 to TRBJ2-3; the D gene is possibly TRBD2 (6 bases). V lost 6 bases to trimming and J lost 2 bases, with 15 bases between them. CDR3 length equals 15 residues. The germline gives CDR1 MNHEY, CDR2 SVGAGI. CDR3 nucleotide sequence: TGTGCCAGCAGGAAGAGATGGGGGGACACAGATACGCAGTATTTT. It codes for CASRKRWGDTDTQYF.

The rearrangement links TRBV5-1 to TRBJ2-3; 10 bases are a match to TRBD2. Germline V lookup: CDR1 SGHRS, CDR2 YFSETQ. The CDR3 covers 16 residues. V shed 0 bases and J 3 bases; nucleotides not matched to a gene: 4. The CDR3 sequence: CASSLGGLAETDTQYF. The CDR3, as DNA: TGCGCCAGCAGCTTGGGAGGACTAGCGGAGACAGATACGCAGTATTTT.